This T cell receptor beta chain originates from a study of CD8+CD57+ T cells in acquired aplastic anemia. Only patients with CD8+CD57+ cell expansion on flow cytometry were chosen for sequencing. Genomic DNA, serving as template, underwent TCR beta VDJ and CDR3 profiling. TCRdb independently ran MiXCR on the reads; one entry per CDR3 protein. Of hundreds of thousands of distinct CDR3 sequences in the sample, over 25% were seen once. The sequencing sample was made of sorted CD4+, CD8+, or CD8+CD57+ T cells (not recorded which) from PBMCs. The TCR sequence derives from a human donor with aplastic anemia.

The CDR3 DNA reads as TGTGCCAGCCTCGGGGGGTCTATTAACTATGGCTACACCTTC. Translating it yields CASLGGSINYGYTF. The J gene is TRBJ1-2, the V gene TRBV2, with D maybe TRBD1 (5 bases). The CDR3 is 14 residues long. The germline V gene has CDR1 SNHLY and CDR2 FYNNEI. Trimming cost V 8 bases and J 1 base, with 14 bases left between them.